These T cell receptor beta chains were read from a single sample in a study of blood T cell repertoires in COVID-19. Data came from immunoSEQ multiplex PCR; TCRdb stores just in-frame clones and leaves some out. This sample has over 200,000 clones, with 80% to 90% found just once. Sample: peripheral blood. These receptors were obtained from a woman in her fifties or sixties with acute or convalescent COVID-19. Both conserved end residues are part of each CDR3. A D gene is named only where the DNA matches it firmly. Rows may omit the clone size; those that give it use once, few, many or a size class.

clone_size | j_call | d_call | v_call | cdr3_nt | cdr3_aa
. | TRBJ2-1 | . | TRBV7-9 | TGTGCCAGCAGCTCCGCAGGGGACAATGAGCAGTTCTTC | CASSSAGDNEQFF
. | TRBJ1-2 | . | TRBV9 | TGTGCCAGCAGCGTAGGGACAGCACCCTATGGCTACACCTTC | CASSVGTAPYGYTF
. | TRBJ1-2 | . | TRBV6-4 | TGTGCCAGCACGAAGTTCAGGGCCTATGGCTACACCTTC | CASTKFRAYGYTF
. | TRBJ1-2 | TRBD1 | TRBV28 | TGTGCCAGCACTCGCGGACAGGCCTCTACCTATGGCTACACCTTC | CASTRGQASTYGYTF
. | TRBJ1-2 | TRBD1 | TRBV5-4 | TGTGCCAGCAGCTTGAGGGGACAGCCTAACTATGGCTACACCTTC | CASSLRGQPNYGYTF
. | TRBJ2-3 | TRBD2 | TRBV9 | TGTGCCAGCAGCGTAGCGGGAGGCACTAGCACAGATACGCAGTATTTT | CASSVAGGTSTDTQYF
. | TRBJ1-5 | . | TRBV7-8 | TGTGCCAGCAGCTTAAGTACAGGGCTACAGCCCCAGCATTTT | CASSLSTGLQPQHF
. | TRBJ2-6 | . | TRBV4-3 | TGCGCCAGCAGCCAAGAAACAATTAGACTTGGGGCCAACGTCCTGACTTTC | CASSQETIRLGANVLTF
. | TRBJ1-2 | . | TRBV5-4 | TGTGCCAGCAGCGCCGGACAGTCCGAGAGCTACACCTTC | CASSAGQSESYTF
. | TRBJ2-3 | . | TRBV18 | TGTGCCAGCTCCTTGACTAGAAGCACAGATACGCAGTATTTT | CASSLTRSTDTQYF
. | TRBJ2-5 | . | TRBV11-1 | TGTGCCAGCAGCCGGCCCGGGACACAAGAGACCCAGTACTTC | CASSRPGTQETQYF
. | TRBJ2-1 | TRBD2 | TRBV5-6 | TGTGCCAGCAGCCCCCGGGAAGCGGGACTATGGAATGAGCAGTTCTTC | CASSPREAGLWNEQFF
few | TRBJ1-2 | . | TRBV4-2 | TGTGCCAGCAGCCAAGATGGATCCTCGGGCTATGGCTACACCTTC | CASSQDGSSGYGYTF
. | TRBJ1-2 | . | TRBV29-1 | TGCAGCGTTGGTGCAGGGGAAGGCTACACCTTC | CSVGAGEGYTF
. | TRBJ2-5 | . | TRBV29-1 | TGCAGCGCGGCCGTTTGGGGGCGCGGGCAAGAGACCCAGTACTTC | CSAAVWGRGQETQYF
few | TRBJ2-2 | TRBD1 | TRBV7-2 | TGTGCCAGCAGCCGGACAGGGGGTCTGAAATGGGGCGGGGAGCTGTTTTTT | CASSRTGGLKWGGELFF
. | TRBJ1-1 | . | TRBV5-6 | TGTGCCAGCAGCTTCGGACAGAGGAACACTGAAGCTTTCTTT | CASSFGQRNTEAFF
. | TRBJ1-6 | . | TRBV27 | TGTGCCAGCCGCTCCCTGGCAGGGTGGTTTTCACCCCTCCACTTT | CASRSLAGWFSPLHF
once | TRBJ2-3 | TRBD2 | TRBV20-1 | TGCAGTGCTAGTCGGGCTAGCGGGAGCACAGATACGCAGTATTTT | CSASRASGSTDTQYF
. | TRBJ2-5 | TRBD2 | TRBV5-6 | TGTGCCAGCAGCTTTGGGAGGGTTCGGGAGACCCAGTACTTC | CASSFGRVRETQYF
. | TRBJ1-1 | . | TRBV12-2 | TGTGCAAGTCGCCATGGGACGGGGGGGAACACTGAAGCTTTCTTT | CASRHGTGGNTEAFF
. | TRBJ2-7 | TRBD2 | TRBV18 | TGTGCCAGCTCACCCCTCACTTTGGCGGGAGTTTCCGAGCAGTACTTC | CASSPLTLAGVSEQYF
. | TRBJ2-1 | . | TRBV9 | TGTGCCAGCAGCGTCCTTAGCGGCTCCTACAATGAGCAGTTCTTC | CASSVLSGSYNEQFF
. | TRBJ2-1 | . | TRBV18 | TGTGCCAGCTCACCAGGGACAGAGCAGTTCTTC | CASSPGTEQFF